Listed here is a single T cell receptor beta chain. The antigen is undetermined. The entry originates in a study of CD8 T cells in ankylosing spondylitis. The germline gives CDR1 MDHEN, CDR2 SYDVKM. V lost 6 bases to trimming and J lost 5 bases; unmatched junction nucleotides: 9. This CDR3 region has 15 residues. The study's findings and limits: Disease-linked clones bore a CD8+ phenotype, appearing relatively rarely in peripheral blood. The clones that were linked to disease were reported to be significantly enriched in matched synovial fluid samples from ankylosing spondylitis patients. Some of the motif variants had earlier been found in reactive arthritis patients' fluid and blood. There was a TCR beta motif, made of 7 or 8 highly homologous variants, that appeared characteristic of ankylosing spondylitis blood.

A quantitative 5'-RACE method, one with molecular barcodes, was used to make TCR beta libraries. One entry per CDR3 protein, called by TCRdb with MiXCR from the 5' RACE reads. The sample has fewer than 650,000 distinct CDR3 sequences; about 13% are singletons. The V gene is TRBV28, the J gene TRBJ2-3; 9 nucleotides line up with TRBD2. The receptor was derived from a male donor with ankylosing spondylitis. The sequenced sample consisted of blood, either unsorted or a sorted T cell fraction (not recorded which). Here the CDR3 reads CASSIAGVREDTQYF. For the CDR3, the DNA is TGTGCCAGCAGCATAGCGGGAGTCAGGGAAGATACGCAGTATTTT. Supplemented by reference TRBV28 and TRBJ2-3, the full variable domain reads DVKVTQSSRYLVKRTGEKVFLECVQDMDHENMFWYRQDPGLGLRLIYFSYDVKMKEKGDIPEGYSVSREKKERFSLILESASTNQTSMYLCASSIAGVREDTQYFGPGTRLTVL.